These 14 T cell receptor beta chains share one sample of origin, sequenced in a study of blood T cell repertoires in COVID-19. The repertoire was sequenced with immunoSEQ multiplex PCR; TCRdb's copy has only in-frame clones and lacks some. The sample yields about 64,000 clones, approximately 91% seen once. The material sequenced was peripheral blood. The receptor source for this set is a man between 65 and 79 years old with acute or convalescent COVID-19.

The chain couples TRBV4-1 to TRBJ1-5; perhaps TRBD1 as D (5 bases). The V gene's germline CDR1 is MGHRA and CDR2 YSYEKL. The CDR3 length is 15 residues. With 4 bases removed from V and 3 bases from J, the gap between germline ends came to 13 bases. Written as DNA, the CDR3 is TGCGCCAGCAGCCTCGACAGTTTCCCCAATCAGCCCCAGCATTTT. Its protein product is CASSLDSFPNQPQHF.

This clone has only one observation. This rearrangement joins TRBV5-1 to TRBJ2-2; TRBD1 aligns across 9 bases. The V segment lost 4 bases and the J segment 1 base; nucleotides outside the gene matches: 2. Germline V lookup: CDR1 SGHRS, CDR2 YFSETQ. The CDR3 loop spans 15 amino acids. The DNA of the CDR3 is TGCGCCAGCAGCCCGGGACAGGGGAACACCGGGGAGCTGTTTTTT. It is translated as CASSPGQGNTGELFF.

This chain joins TRBV2 and TRBJ1-5; D perhaps matches TRBD1 (6 bases). Germline V lookup: CDR1 SNHLY, CDR2 FYNNEI. This CDR3 contains 12 residues. V was cut by 8 bases and J by 3 bases, with 8 bases left in between. The CDR3 DNA sequence: TGTGCCAGCTCAGGGGCCAATCAGCCCCAGCATTTT. As protein: CASSGANQPQHF.

This clone has a single count. The chain has TRBV24-1 and TRBJ2-1, with D possibly matching TRBD2 (7 bases). In germline, CDR1 is KGHDR, CDR2 SFDVKD. The CDR3 sequence is 13 residues long. Trimming left V 9 bases short and J 4 bases short, with 12 bases between. CDR3 amino acids: CATGGGLYNEQFF. The CDR3 region has the DNA TGTGCCACCGGGGGGGGCTTGTACAATGAGCAGTTCTTC.

The sample holds a few counts of this clone. The genes are TRBV7-2 and TRBJ1-1; D gene unclear. The germline CDR1 and CDR2 sequences are SGHTA and FQGNSA. CDR3 length equals 13 residues. Trimming left V 6 bases short and J 1 base short, with 9 bases between. The CDR3 spells CASSYEGNTEAFF. In DNA, the CDR3 is TGTGCCAGCAGTTATGAGGGGAACACTGAAGCTTTCTTT. Filled out from reference TRBV7-2 and TRBJ1-1, the complete variable domain reads GAGVSQSPSNKVTEKGKDVELRCDPISGHTALYWYRQSLGQGLEFLIYFQGNSAPDKSGLPSDRFSAERTGGSVSTLTIQRTQQEDSAVYLCASSYEGNTEAFFGQGTRLTVV.

The chain links TRBV6-5 to TRBJ1-4, with D possibly matching TRBD1 (6 bases). The V end lost 0 bases, the J end lost 8 bases, and 10 bases lay between the germline ends. Per the germline V gene, CDR1 is MNHEY and CDR2 is SVGAGI. The CDR3 extends over 14 amino acids. The CDR3 DNA follows: TGTGCCAGCAGTTACTCGGGGGGGCGGGAAAAACTGTTTTTT. This encodes CASSYSGGREKLFF.

This chain links TRBV9 with TRBJ1-5; the D gene is possibly TRBD1 (6 bases). Germline lookup yields CDR1 SGDLS and CDR2 YYNGEE. The V gene lost 0 bases and the J gene lost 0 bases, with 10 bases spanning the gap. The CDR3 covers 16 residues. CDR3 nucleotide sequence: TGTGCCAGCAGCGTAGACAGGGCCGATAGCAATCAGCCCCAGCATTTT. It translates to CASSVDRADSNQPQHF.

This chain uses TRBV7-9 with TRBJ1-6; D might be TRBD1 (5 bases). The V gene's germline CDR1 is SEHNR and CDR2 FQNEAQ (reference sequence). The V gene lost 6 bases and the J gene lost 3 bases, with 9 bases spanning the gap. CDR3 length: 14 residues. CDR3 sequence reads: CASSGTGYNSPLHF. The CDR3 coding sequence is TGTGCCAGCAGTGGCACAGGCTATAATTCACCCCTCCACTTT.

The chain has TRBV12-5 and TRBJ2-7, with 8 bases lining up with TRBD1. The CDR3 sequence is 13 residues long. CDR1 and CDR2 from the germline V gene are LGHNT and FRNRAP. V lost 7 bases and J lost 2; bases outside the gene matches: 4. The CDR3 loop is CASAGQVAYEQYF. CDR3 nucleotide sequence: TGTGCTAGTGCGGGACAGGTGGCCTACGAGCAGTACTTC.

This sequence joins TRBV19 and TRBJ1-5; no firm D call. V lost 3 bases and J 0 bases, leaving 12 bases between the germline ends. This CDR3 is built from 16 residues. Germline loops: CDR1 LNHDA, CDR2 SQIVND (reference sequence). CDR3 coding DNA: TGTGCCAGTAGTATTCGGGAACAGTATAGCAATCAGCCCCAGCATTTT. Amino acids: CASSIREQYSNQPQHF.

The J gene is TRBJ2-7, the V gene TRBV6-6; no definite D call. V gave up 3 bases and J gave up 2 bases, with 11 bases separating them. The CDR3 runs to 14 residues. Germline assignment: CDR1 MNHNY and CDR2 SVGAGI (reference sequence). CDR3: CASSYRPGAYEQYF. The CDR3 DNA is TGTGCCAGCAGTTATCGCCCCGGTGCCTACGAGCAGTACTTC.

The J gene is TRBJ1-5, the V gene TRBV12-3 or TRBV12-4; D ambiguous. Between the trimmed V and J ends, which lost 3 bases and 11 bases, there was a span of 14 bases. The CDR3 extends over 13 amino acids. The CDR3 protein is CASSLGPSSAQHF. The CDR3 coding sequence is TGTGCCAGCAGTTTGGGCCCTTCTTCGGCCCAGCATTTT.

The genes are TRBV19 and TRBJ1-4, with 10 bases aligning to TRBD1. Trimming at V came to 5 bases and at J to 7 bases, leaving 19 bases not matched to a gene. The CDR3 extends over 19 amino acids. Per the germline V gene, CDR1 is LNHDA and CDR2 is SQIVND (reference sequence). CDR3 protein: CASSPSARQGAGVREKLFF. The CDR3 DNA reads TGTGCCAGTAGTCCAAGCGCCAGACAGGGGGCCGGAGTACGTGAAAAACTGTTTTTT.

This sequence joins TRBV19 and TRBJ1-1; 8 bases are shared with TRBD1. Germline lookup yields CDR1 LNHDA and CDR2 SQIVND (reference sequence). CDR3 length: 15 amino acids. Losses at the gene ends were 9 bases for V and 5 bases for J; bases not matched to a gene: 14. As DNA, the CDR3 is TGTGCCAGCTCTCCCACATTCAGGGGGCAGACTGAAGCTTTCTTT. Protein sequence: CASSPTFRGQTEAFF.